One sample yielded the 19 T cell receptor beta chains listed below, sequenced in a study of beta chain features in type 1 diabetes. The sequenced template was cDNA made from the entire isolated RNA. TCRdb keeps only in-frame clones here, not all; method: immunoSEQ multiplex PCR. The sample holds some 640,000 clones, around 15% seen once. Their antigen targets remain unknown. Findings and limits, study-wide: Across all four CD4+ subsets, people with type 1 diabetes showed modestly shorter TCRB CDR3s.

What was sequenced was naive CD4+ T cells from blood. The source is a man younger than 35 with type 1 diabetes.

This clone was picked up a small number of times. This chain links TRBV27 with TRBJ1-6; TRBD1 agrees at 10 bases. The V segment lost 5 bases and the J segment 5 bases; nucleotides outside the gene matches: 6. The CDR3 extends over 16 amino acids. Germline V lookup: CDR1 MNHEY, CDR2 SMNVEV (reference sequence). DNA for the CDR3: TGTGCCAGCAGTCGAAAGACAGGGGGCAATAATTCACCCCTCCACTTT. Translation gives CASSRKTGGNNSPLHF.

The J gene is TRBJ2-2, the V gene TRBV27; 9 nucleotides align to TRBD1. The CDR3 spans 14 residues. The trim removed 4 bases at V and 5 bases at J, leaving 2 bases unmatched. CDR1 and CDR2 from the germline V gene are MNHEY and SMNVEV (reference sequence). The CDR3 region is CASSWDRATGELFF. In DNA, the CDR3 is TGTGCCAGCAGTTGGGACAGGGCAACCGGGGAGCTGTTTTTT.

This clone appeared a few times. J is TRBJ2-5 and V is TRBV6-5; D possibly uses TRBD1 or TRBD2 (5 bases each). The V gene lost 0 bases and the J gene lost 5 bases, with 10 bases spanning the gap. In germline, CDR1 is MNHEY, CDR2 SVGAGI. The CDR3 covers 14 residues. CDR3 DNA sequence: TGTGCCAGCAGTTACTCGGAAGGGGACGAGACCCAGTACTTC. Translated, it gives CASSYSEGDETQYF.

This clone was detected a few times. The rearrangement uses TRBV25-1 and TRBJ1-2, with D maybe TRBD1 (5 bases). Germline V gives CDR1 MGHDK, CDR2 SYGVNS. This CDR3 has 13 residues. V was trimmed by 4 bases and J by 4 bases, leaving 10 bases between them. CDR3 sequence (DNA): TGTGCCAGCAGTGGCAGGGTCGGCTATGGCTACACCTTC. Its protein product is CASSGRVGYGYTF.

V and J are TRBV30 and TRBJ1-2, with a weak D call TRBD1 (5 bases). CDR3 size: 13 residues. V lost 3 bases, J lost 6 bases, and 14 bases lay in between. Germline-derived CDR1 and CDR2 are GTSNPN and SVGIG (reference sequence). CDR3 nucleotides: TGTGCCTGGAGCTGGCGAAGGGGCGATGGCTACACCTTC. Translation: CAWSWRRGDGYTF. Variable domain in full (rest from reference TRBV30 and TRBJ1-2): SQTIHQWPATLVQPVGSPLSLECTVEGTSNPNLYWYRQAAGRGLQLLFYSVGIGQISSEVPQNLSASRPQDRQFILSSKKLLLSDSGFYLCAWSWRRGDGYTFGSGTRLTVV.

There are a few counts of this clone. This chain connects TRBV6-5 to TRBJ2-6; D is unclear. Trimming pared 7 bases from V and 4 bases from J, leaving 5 bases between. In germline, CDR1 is MNHEY, CDR2 SVGAGI. The CDR3 is 12 amino acids. The CDR3 spells CASTDGANVLTF. The CDR3, as DNA: TGTGCCAGCACGGACGGGGCCAACGTCCTGACTTTC.

About this clone: The sample has other DNA sequences that encode this CDR3 too. The chain links TRBV9 to TRBJ2-1; a possible D gene is TRBD2 (6 bases). This CDR3 has 15 residues. Germline CDR1 SGDLS, CDR2 YYNGEE. Trimming pared 0 bases from V and 1 base from J, leaving 8 bases between. The CDR3 DNA reads as TGTGCCAGCAGCGTAGACGGGACTTCCTACAATGAGCAGTTCTTC. Translating it yields CASSVDGTSYNEQFF.

This clone was counted a few times. The V and J genes are TRBV7-3 and TRBJ2-1; D might be TRBD1 (6 bases). Germline CDR1 is SGHTA and CDR2 is FQGTGA. The CDR3 extends over 17 amino acids. Trimming took 0 bases from V and 6 from J, leaving 18 bases between them. The CDR3: CASSLTMGQRNVNEQFF. DNA for the CDR3: TGTGCCAGCAGCTTAACGATGGGACAACGAAACGTCAATGAGCAGTTCTTC.

The rearrangement links TRBV7-9 to TRBJ1-6, with TRBD1 identical over 8 bases. The CDR3 is 15 amino acids. Germline CDR1 is SEHNR and CDR2 is FQNEAQ (reference sequence). Trimming took 6 bases from V and 7 from J; bases not matched to a gene: 8. The CDR3 bases are TGTGCCAGCAGAGGACAGGGTGCTTTAAATTCACCCCTCCACTTT. Translation gives CASRGQGALNSPLHF.

V gene TRBV5-1 combines with J gene TRBJ1-5; no reliable D call. The V and J ends lost 0 bases and 8 bases respectively, with 12 bases between them. The CDR3 extends over 14 amino acids. The V gene's germline CDR1 is SGHRS and CDR2 YFSETQ. The CDR3 here is CASSLDGGREPQHF. The CDR3 bases are TGCGCCAGCAGCTTGGATGGAGGGCGAGAGCCCCAGCATTTT.

The chain employs TRBV7-2 and TRBJ2-7; the D gene is possibly TRBD2 (6 bases). The V gene's germline CDR1 is SGHTA and CDR2 FQGNSA. The CDR3 sequence is 16 residues long. The V end was cut by 1 base, the J end by 3 bases, with 16 bases between. CDR3 coding DNA: TGTGCCAGCAGCTTAGTCTTGGCCGGGAGAGGCTACGAGCAGTACTTC. Its translation: CASSLVLAGRGYEQYF.

There are a few counts of this clone. This rearrangement joins TRBV30 to TRBJ1-1, with D perhaps TRBD1 (6 bases). The CDR3 runs 13 residues. CDR1 is GTSNPN, CDR2 SVGIG, per germline (reference sequence). Trimming pared 6 bases from V and 1 base from J, leaving 12 bases between. The CDR3 protein is CACQWTANTEAFF. The DNA of the CDR3 is TGTGCCTGCCAATGGACAGCGAACACTGAAGCTTTCTTT.

The rearrangement uses TRBV30 and TRBJ1-1; 8 bases map to TRBD1. J gave up 4 bases and V 5 bases, and 3 bases lay outside the gene matches. This CDR3 region has 12 residues. Germline values: CDR1 GTSNPN, CDR2 SVGIG (reference sequence). The DNA for the CDR3 is TGTGCCTGGGGACAGGGCTCCACTGAAGCTTTCTTT. It translates to CAWGQGSTEAFF.

The chain is built from TRBV4-3 and TRBJ1-5, with TRBD1 matching 7 bases. CDR1 and CDR2 (germline): LGHNA, YSLEER. J lost 3 bases, V lost 1 base, and 3 bases had no gene match. The CDR3 runs 15 residues. CDR3 coding DNA: TGCGCCAGCAGCCAAGTAACAGGGGACAATCAGCCCCAGCATTTT. Encoded protein: CASSQVTGDNQPQHF.

The V call is TRBV5-6, the J call TRBJ2-2, with D unresolved. V was cut by 5 bases and J by 0 bases, with 11 bases left in between. The germline V gene encodes CDR1 SGHDT and CDR2 YYEEEE. CDR3 length: 15 residues. CDR3 nucleotide sequence: TGTGCCAGCAGTGGTCTGGGCCCGAACACCGGGGAGCTGTTTTTT. Its translation is CASSGLGPNTGELFF. The whole variable domain, remainder taken from reference TRBV5-6 and TRBJ2-2, is DAGVTQSPTHLIKTRGQQVTLRCSPKSGHDTVSWYQQALGQGPQFIFQYYEEEERQRGNFPDRFSGHQFPNYSSELNVNALLLGDSALYLCASSGLGPNTGELFFGEGSRLTVL.

The chain has TRBV4-1 and TRBJ1-6; D is unclear. The CDR3 has 15 residues. The germline V gene encodes CDR1 MGHRA and CDR2 YSYEKL. V dropped 2 bases and J dropped 10 bases, with 15 bases sitting between them. CDR3 in amino acids: CASSQPTLGYSPLHF. The CDR3 DNA is TGCGCCAGCAGCCAACCCACTTTAGGGTACTCACCCCTCCACTTT.

The V and J genes are TRBV28 and TRBJ2-3; unclear D gene. Trimming removed 6 bases from V and 0 bases from J, with 13 bases in between. Looked up from germline, CDR1 is MDHEN and CDR2 is SYDVKM. CDR3 length equals 15 residues. The CDR3 loop reads CASRYTTQSTDTQYF. The CDR3 nucleotides are TGTGCCAGCAGGTATACCACGCAAAGCACAGATACGCAGTATTTT.

This clone was seen a few times. The chain joins TRBV30 to TRBJ2-3, with TRBD2 matching 8 bases. The CDR3 loop spans 15 amino acids. From germline, CDR1 is GTSNPN and CDR2 SVGIG (reference sequence). The J segment lost 0 bases and the V segment lost 4 bases, leaving 6 bases of the junction unmatched. The CDR3 DNA follows: TGTGCCTGGACTAGCGGGTACTCTAGCACAGATACGCAGTATTTT. Its protein product is CAWTSGYSSTDTQYF.

A few counts support this clone. The chain joins TRBV7-9 to TRBJ1-6; D is uncertain. The V and J ends lost 5 bases and 8 bases respectively, with 13 bases between them. Per germline, CDR1 SEHNR and CDR2 FQNEAQ (reference sequence). This CDR3 has 14 amino acids. As DNA, the CDR3 is TGTGCCAGCAGCCTCACGACTGGGGATTCACCCCTCCACTTT. It specifies CASSLTTGDSPLHF. Complete variable domain (other parts from reference TRBV7-9 and TRBJ1-6): DTGVSQNPRHKITKRGQNVTFRCDPISEHNRLYWYRQTLGQGPEFLTYFQNEAQLEKSRLLSDRFSAERPKGSFSTLEIQRTEQGDSAMYLCASSLTTGDSPLHFGNGTRLTVT.